A single sample gave rise to the 14 T cell receptor beta chains below, sequenced in a study of T cells in localized non-small cell lung cancer. Clones were read by immunoSEQ multiplex PCR, and TCRdb kept only the in-frame ones, dropping some. The data show roughly 66,000 clones, with about 90% seen just once and under 2.5% held by the top ten. The specimen was peripheral blood, collected before any cancer treatment. Receptors were obtained from a woman between 35 and 75 years old with stage I lung adenocarcinoma.

This sequence joins TRBV2 and TRBJ2-1; D is possibly TRBD1 (5 bases). CDR3 length: 15 amino acids. With 3 bases removed from V and 0 bases from J, the gap between germline ends came to 9 bases. Germline loops: CDR1 SNHLY, CDR2 FYNNEI. CDR3 region: CASSEDGHSYNEQFF. The CDR3, as DNA: TGTGCCAGCAGTGAGGACGGACACTCCTACAATGAGCAGTTCTTC.

V is TRBV4-3 and J is TRBJ1-3; D might be TRBD1 (6 bases). Germline loops: CDR1 LGHNA, CDR2 YSLEER. The germline V and J ends were trimmed by 2 bases and 1 base, with 15 bases remaining between them. This CDR3 is built from 17 residues. The CDR3 sequence is CASSQWRNRESGNTIYF. The CDR3 DNA sequence: TGCGCCAGCAGCCAATGGAGGAACAGGGAATCTGGAAACACCATATATTTT.

The chain uses TRBV5-4 and TRBJ2-6; unclear D gene. The CDR3 is made up of 16 amino acids. Germline CDR1 reads SGHNT; CDR2 reads YYREEE (reference sequence). V was shortened by 0 bases and J by 2 bases, with 9 bases between the two germline ends. DNA for the CDR3: TGTGCCAGCAGCTTGGGAGGAGCCCCTGGGGCCAACGTCCTGACTTTC. It is translated as CASSLGGAPGANVLTF.

V is TRBV28 and J is TRBJ1-2, with no clear D. In germline, CDR1 is MDHEN, CDR2 SYDVKM. The CDR3 runs 13 residues. The V end lost 6 bases, the J end lost 4 bases, and 12 bases lay between the germline ends. The CDR3 reads CASSPDRSYGYTF. As DNA, the CDR3 is TGTGCCAGCAGCCCGGACCGAAGCTATGGCTACACCTTC.

CDR3 bases: TGTGCCAGCAGAAGGACACAACAAGAGACCCAGTACTTC. Translating it yields CASRRTQQETQYF. V gene TRBV7-8 combines with J gene TRBJ2-5; D possibly corresponds to TRBD1 (5 bases). The V end lost 6 bases, the J end lost 2 bases, and 10 bases lay between the germline ends. CDR1 SGHVS and CDR2 FQNEAQ come from the germline V gene. The CDR3 length is 13 residues.

This clone appeared a few times. The rearrangement uses TRBV19 and TRBJ1-1, with D possibly matching TRBD1 (5 bases). This CDR3 has 16 residues. The germline V gene has CDR1 LNHDA and CDR2 SQIVND (reference sequence). The V end lost 3 bases, the J end lost 1 base, and 15 bases lay between the germline ends. Written as DNA, the CDR3 is TGTGCCAGTAGTATTCCCCGCAGTAGGGGGAACACTGAAGCTTTCTTT. This translates into CASSIPRSRGNTEAFF.

This chain joins TRBV28 and TRBJ1-2, with D perhaps matching TRBD1 (5 bases). The CDR3 consists of 13 residues. Germline V gene data show CDR1 as MDHEN and CDR2 as SYDVKM. V shed 3 bases and J shed 4 bases, with 9 bases lying between them. The CDR3 DNA reads TGTGCCAGCAGTTTGACAGAGGTCTATGGCTACACCTTC. Translating gives CASSLTEVYGYTF.

This chain links TRBV7-2 with TRBJ1-3; 8 bases map to TRBD1. This CDR3 contains 14 residues. Losses at the gene ends were 5 bases for V and 7 bases for J; bases not matched to a gene: 7. Germline V gives CDR1 SGHTA, CDR2 FQGNSA. This chain's CDR3 is CASSNFRGQNTIYF. DNA of the CDR3: TGTGCCAGCAGCAATTTCAGGGGGCAGAACACCATATATTTT.

The chain carries TRBV30 and TRBJ1-2; 7 nucleotides match TRBD1. This CDR3 comprises 15 residues. Trimming removed 5 bases from V and 6 bases from J; junction bases left unmatched: 15. The germline V gene encodes CDR1 GTSNPN and CDR2 SVGIG (reference sequence). The DNA for the CDR3 is TGTGCCTGGCTCCGACAGGGAGAGATCCTACATGGCTACACCTTC. Protein product: CAWLRQGEILHGYTF.

This chain connects TRBV9 to TRBJ2-7, with D perhaps given as TRBD1 or TRBD2 (7 bases each). The V gene lost 3 bases and the J gene lost 3 bases, with 13 bases spanning the gap. The germline CDR1 and CDR2 sequences are SGDLS and YYNGEE. The CDR3 totals 14 residues. The CDR3 spells CASSGEGQNYEQYF. DNA of the CDR3: TGTGCCAGCAGCGGGGAGGGACAGAACTACGAGCAGTACTTC. The full variable domain, its missing parts supplied by reference TRBV9 and TRBJ2-7, is DSGVTQTPKHLITATGQRVTLRCSPRSGDLSVYWYQQSLDQGLQFLIQYYNGEERAKGNILERFSAQQFPDLHSELNLSSLELGDSALYFCASSGEGQNYEQYFGPGTRLTVT.

The rearrangement uses TRBV19 and TRBJ2-2; the D is unclear. The V and J ends lost 1 base and 5 bases respectively, with 14 bases between them. This CDR3 region has 16 residues. The germline CDR1 and CDR2 sequences are LNHDA and SQIVND (reference sequence). The CDR3 spells CASSIVGRWNTGELFF. In DNA form, the CDR3 reads TGTGCCAGTAGTATAGTAGGTAGATGGAATACCGGGGAGCTGTTTTTT.

J is TRBJ1-1 and V is TRBV28; no clear D gene. Germline V CDR1 and CDR2: MDHEN, SYDVKM. The CDR3 spans 15 residues. Trimming pared 7 bases from V and 1 base from J, leaving 16 bases between. For the CDR3, the DNA is TGTGCCAGCATCACGGCACTGACTGCGAACACTGAAGCTTTCTTT. Its translation is CASITALTANTEAFF.

J is TRBJ2-7 and V is TRBV2; D is unclear. This CDR3 is 12 amino acids long. Trimming removed 6 bases from V and 5 bases from J, with 11 bases in between. The V gene's germline CDR1 is SNHLY and CDR2 FYNNEI. Written as DNA, the CDR3 is TGTGCCAGCAGGGACGACAAACACGAGCAGTACTTC. Amino acids: CASRDDKHEQYF.

The V and J genes are TRBV15 and TRBJ1-2; TRBD1 matches 10 bases. CDR1 is LNHNV, CDR2 YYDKDF, per germline (reference sequence). V was pared by 1 base and J by 2 bases, with 1 base of the junction left unmatched. The CDR3 has 15 residues. The CDR3 region has the DNA TGTGCCACCAGCAGAGCGACAGGGGGCAACTATGGCTACACCTTC. Residues: CATSRATGGNYGYTF.